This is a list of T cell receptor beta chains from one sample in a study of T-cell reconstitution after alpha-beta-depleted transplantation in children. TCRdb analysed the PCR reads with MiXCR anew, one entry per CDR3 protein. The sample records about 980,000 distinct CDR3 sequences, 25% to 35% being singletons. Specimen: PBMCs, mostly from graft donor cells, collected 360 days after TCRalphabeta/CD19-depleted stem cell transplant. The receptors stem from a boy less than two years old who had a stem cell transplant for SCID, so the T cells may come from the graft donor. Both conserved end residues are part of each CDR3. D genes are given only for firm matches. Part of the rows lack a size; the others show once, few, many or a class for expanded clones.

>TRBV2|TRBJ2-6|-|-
TGTGCCAGCAGTGATACAGGTGGGGGCTCTGGGGCCAACGTCCTGACTTTC
CASSDTGGGSGANVLTF
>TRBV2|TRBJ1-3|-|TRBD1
TGTGCCAGCAGTGGACAGGGGGCAGGCTCTGGAAACACCATATATTTT
CASSGQGAGSGNTIYF
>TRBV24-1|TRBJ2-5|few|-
TGTGCCACCAGTGAAGGACGGGGGGCCATCGGGACCCAGTACTTC
CATSEGRGAIGTQYF
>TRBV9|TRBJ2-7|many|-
TGCGCCAGCAGCCCTTCGGGCGGGCCCTACGAGCAGTACTTC
CASSPSGGPYEQYF
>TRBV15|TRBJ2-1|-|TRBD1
TGTGCCACCAGCACCTCCGGGACAGGGAACAATGAGCAGTTCTTC
CATSTSGTGNNEQFF
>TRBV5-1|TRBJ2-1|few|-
TGCGCCAGCAGCAGGCAGGGACTCAGAGGGAATGAGCAGTTCTTC
CASSRQGLRGNEQFF
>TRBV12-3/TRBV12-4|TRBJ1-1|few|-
TGTGCCAGCAGTTTGTATGTTGGCGCTGGGGCTTTCTTT
CASSLYVGAGAFF
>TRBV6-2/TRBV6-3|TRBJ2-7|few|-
TGTGCCAGCAGGACTCCGGAAACGATGGGACGGATTCCTTACGAGCAGTACTTC
CASRTPETMGRIPYEQYF
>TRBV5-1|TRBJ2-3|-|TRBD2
TGCGCCAGCAGCAGAGCGGGGGAGTGGACAGATACGCAGTATTTT
CASSRAGEWTDTQYF
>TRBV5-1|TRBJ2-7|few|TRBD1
TGCGCCAGCAGCCGGTCCGGGACAGCAACCTACGAGCAGTACTTC
CASSRSGTATYEQYF
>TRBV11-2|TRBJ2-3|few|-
TGTGCCAGCAGCTTAGATCGCAGGGTAGCGGGCACAGATACGCAGTATTTT
CASSLDRRVAGTDTQYF
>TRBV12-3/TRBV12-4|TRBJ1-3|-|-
TGTGCCAGCAGGCAGGGATACTCTGGAAACACCATATATTTT
CASRQGYSGNTIYF
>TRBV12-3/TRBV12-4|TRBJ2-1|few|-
TGTGCCAGCAGCGACCCGGGACTTGTAGGCAATGAGCAGTTCTTC
CASSDPGLVGNEQFF
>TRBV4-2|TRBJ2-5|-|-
TGTGCCAGCAGCCAAGAGCAAGCAATGAGTCAAGAGACCCAGTACTTC
CASSQEQAMSQETQYF